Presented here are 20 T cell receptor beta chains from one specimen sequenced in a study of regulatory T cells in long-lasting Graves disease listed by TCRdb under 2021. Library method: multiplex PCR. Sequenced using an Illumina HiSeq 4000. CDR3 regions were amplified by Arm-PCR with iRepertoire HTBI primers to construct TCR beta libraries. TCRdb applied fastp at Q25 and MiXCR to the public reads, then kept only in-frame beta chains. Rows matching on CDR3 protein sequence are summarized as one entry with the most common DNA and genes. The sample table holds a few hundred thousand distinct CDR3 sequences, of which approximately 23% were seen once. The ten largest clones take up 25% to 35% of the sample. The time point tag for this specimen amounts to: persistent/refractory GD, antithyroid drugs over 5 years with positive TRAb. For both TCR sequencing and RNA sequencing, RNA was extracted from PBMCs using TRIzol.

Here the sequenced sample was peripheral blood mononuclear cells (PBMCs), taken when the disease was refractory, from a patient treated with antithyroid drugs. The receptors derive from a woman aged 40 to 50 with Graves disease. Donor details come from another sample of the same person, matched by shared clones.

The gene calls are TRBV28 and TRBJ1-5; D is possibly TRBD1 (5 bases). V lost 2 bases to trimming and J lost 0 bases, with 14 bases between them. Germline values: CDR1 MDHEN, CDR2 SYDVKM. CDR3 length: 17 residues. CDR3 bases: TGTGCCAGCAGTTTAAGTGGGGCAGGAGATAGCAATCAGCCCCAGCATTTT. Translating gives CASSLSGAGDSNQPQHF.

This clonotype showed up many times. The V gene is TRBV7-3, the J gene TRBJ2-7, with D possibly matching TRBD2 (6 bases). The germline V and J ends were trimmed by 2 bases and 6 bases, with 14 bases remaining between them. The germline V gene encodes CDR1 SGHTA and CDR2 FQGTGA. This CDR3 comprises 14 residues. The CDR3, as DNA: TGTGCCAGCAGCTTACAGCGAGGGGACTCCGAGCAGTACTTC. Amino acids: CASSLQRGDSEQYF.

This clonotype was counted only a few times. The CDR3 spells CASSVGQVYNSPLHF. The CDR3 nucleotides are TGTGCCAGCAGCGTAGGTCAGGTCTATAATTCACCCCTCCACTTT. This chain uses TRBV9 with TRBJ1-6, with D uncertain. CDR1 SGDLS and CDR2 YYNGEE come from the germline V gene. This CDR3 has 15 residues. V lost 0 bases and J 3 bases, leaving 7 bases between the germline ends.

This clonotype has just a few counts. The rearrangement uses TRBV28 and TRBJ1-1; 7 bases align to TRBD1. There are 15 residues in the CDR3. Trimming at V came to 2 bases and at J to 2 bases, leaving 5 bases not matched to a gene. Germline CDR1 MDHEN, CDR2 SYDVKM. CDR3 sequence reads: CASSLGGQANTEAFF. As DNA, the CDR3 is TGTGCCAGCAGTTTAGGCGGACAGGCCAACACTGAAGCTTTCTTT.

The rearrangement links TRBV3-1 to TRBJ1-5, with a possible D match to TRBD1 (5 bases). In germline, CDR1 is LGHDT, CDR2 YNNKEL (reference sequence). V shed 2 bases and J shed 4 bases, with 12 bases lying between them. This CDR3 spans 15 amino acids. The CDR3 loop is CASSQRSGGNQPQHF. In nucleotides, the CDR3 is TGTGCCAGCAGCCAAAGGTCCGGGGGGAATCAGCCCCAGCATTTT. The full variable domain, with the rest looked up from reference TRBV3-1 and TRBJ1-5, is DTAVSQTPKYLVTQMGNDKSIKCEQNLGHDTMYWYKQDSKKFLKIMFSYNNKELIINETVPNRFSPKSPDKAHLNLHINSLELGDSAVYFCASSQRSGGNQPQHFGDGTRLSIL.

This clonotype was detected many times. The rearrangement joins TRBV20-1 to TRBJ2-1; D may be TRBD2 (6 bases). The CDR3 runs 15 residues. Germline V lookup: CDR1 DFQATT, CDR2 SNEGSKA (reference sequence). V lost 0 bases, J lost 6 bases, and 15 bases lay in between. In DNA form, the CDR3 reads TGCAGTGCTAGAGATTTTAGGACTACCGCCAATGAGCAGTTCTTC. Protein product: CSARDFRTTANEQFF.

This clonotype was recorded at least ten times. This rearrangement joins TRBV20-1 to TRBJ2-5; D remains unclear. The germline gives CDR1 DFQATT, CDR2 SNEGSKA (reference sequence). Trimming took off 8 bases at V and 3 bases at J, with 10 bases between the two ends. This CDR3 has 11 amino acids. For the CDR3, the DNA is TGCAGTCCCCGAGTAAAAGAGACCCAGTACTTC. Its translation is CSPRVKETQYF.

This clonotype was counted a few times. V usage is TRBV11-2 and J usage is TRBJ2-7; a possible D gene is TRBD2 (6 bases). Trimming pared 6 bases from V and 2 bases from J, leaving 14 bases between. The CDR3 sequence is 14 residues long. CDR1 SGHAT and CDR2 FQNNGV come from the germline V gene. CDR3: CASSWIADAYEQYF. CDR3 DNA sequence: TGTGCCAGCAGTTGGATAGCGGACGCCTACGAGCAGTACTTC.

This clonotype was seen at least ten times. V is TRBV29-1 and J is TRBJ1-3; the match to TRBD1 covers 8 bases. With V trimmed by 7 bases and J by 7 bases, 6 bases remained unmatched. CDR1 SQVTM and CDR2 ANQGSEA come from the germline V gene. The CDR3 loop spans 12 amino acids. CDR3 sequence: CSGTGGGNTIYF. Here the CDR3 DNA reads TGCAGCGGTACAGGGGGAGGTAACACCATATATTTT.

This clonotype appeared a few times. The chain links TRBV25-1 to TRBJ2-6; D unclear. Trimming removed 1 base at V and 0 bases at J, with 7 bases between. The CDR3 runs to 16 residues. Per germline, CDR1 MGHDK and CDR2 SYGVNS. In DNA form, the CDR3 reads TGTGCCAGCAGTGAATTAGGGTTCTCTGGGGCCAACGTCCTGACTTTC. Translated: CASSELGFSGANVLTF.

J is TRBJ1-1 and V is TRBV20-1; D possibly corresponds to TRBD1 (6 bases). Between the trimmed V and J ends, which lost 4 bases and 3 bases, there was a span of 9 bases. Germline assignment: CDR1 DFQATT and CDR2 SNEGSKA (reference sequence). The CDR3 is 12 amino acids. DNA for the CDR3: TGCAGTGCTAACAGGGTCGACACTGAAGCTTTCTTT. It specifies CSANRVDTEAFF.

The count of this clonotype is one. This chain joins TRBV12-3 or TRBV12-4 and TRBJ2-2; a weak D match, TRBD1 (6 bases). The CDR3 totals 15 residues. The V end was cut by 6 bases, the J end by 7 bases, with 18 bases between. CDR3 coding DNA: TGTGCCAGCAGCCTCCGGGCCACGGACAGCGGGGAGCTGTTTTTT. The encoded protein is CASSLRATDSGELFF.

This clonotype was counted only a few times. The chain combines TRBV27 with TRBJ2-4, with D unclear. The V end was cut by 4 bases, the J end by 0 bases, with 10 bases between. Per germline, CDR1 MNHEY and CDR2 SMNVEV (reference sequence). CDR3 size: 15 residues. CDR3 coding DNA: TGTGCCAGCAGTTCGGGCTACCTAGCCAAAAACATTCAGTACTTC. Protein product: CASSSGYLAKNIQYF.

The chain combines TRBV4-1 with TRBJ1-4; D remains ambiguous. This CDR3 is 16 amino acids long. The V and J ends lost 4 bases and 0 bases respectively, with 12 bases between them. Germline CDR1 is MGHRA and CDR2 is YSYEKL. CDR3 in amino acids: CASSRLGSATNEKLFF. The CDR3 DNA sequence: TGCGCCAGCAGCCGCCTCGGCAGTGCAACTAATGAAAAACTGTTTTTT.

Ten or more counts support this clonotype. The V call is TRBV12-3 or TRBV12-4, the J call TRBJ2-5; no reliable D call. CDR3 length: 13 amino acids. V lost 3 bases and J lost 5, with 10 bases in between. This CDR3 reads CASSLNTAETQYF. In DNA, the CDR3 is TGTGCCAGCAGTTTGAACACGGCGGAGACCCAGTACTTC.

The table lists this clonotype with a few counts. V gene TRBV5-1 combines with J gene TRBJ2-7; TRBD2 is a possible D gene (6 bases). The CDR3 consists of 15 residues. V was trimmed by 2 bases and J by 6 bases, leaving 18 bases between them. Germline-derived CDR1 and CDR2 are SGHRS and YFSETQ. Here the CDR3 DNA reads TGCGCCAGCAGCTTCTCCGGGACGGAGGGAGGCGAGCAGTACTTC. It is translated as CASSFSGTEGGEQYF. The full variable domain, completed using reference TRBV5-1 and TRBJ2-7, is KAGVTQTPRYLIKTRGQQVTLSCSPISGHRSVSWYQQTPGQGLQFLFEYFSETQRNKGNFPGRFSGRQFSNSRSEMNVSTLELGDSALYLCASSFSGTEGGEQYFGPGTRLTVT.

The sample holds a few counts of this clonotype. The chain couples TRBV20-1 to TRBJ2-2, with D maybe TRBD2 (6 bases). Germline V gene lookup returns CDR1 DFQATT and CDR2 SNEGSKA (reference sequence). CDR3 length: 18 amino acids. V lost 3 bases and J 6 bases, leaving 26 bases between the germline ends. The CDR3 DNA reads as TGCAGTGCTAGGGGCTACCCTTGGGGGGAGGCTTTTGCCGGGGAGCTGTTTTTT. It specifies CSARGYPWGEAFAGELFF.

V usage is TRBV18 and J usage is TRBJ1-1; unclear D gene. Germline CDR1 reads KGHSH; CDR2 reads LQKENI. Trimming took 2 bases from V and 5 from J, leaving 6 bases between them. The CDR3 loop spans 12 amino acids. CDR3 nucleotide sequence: TGTGCCAGCTCACCAGCGGGTACTGAAGCTTTCTTT. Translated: CASSPAGTEAFF.

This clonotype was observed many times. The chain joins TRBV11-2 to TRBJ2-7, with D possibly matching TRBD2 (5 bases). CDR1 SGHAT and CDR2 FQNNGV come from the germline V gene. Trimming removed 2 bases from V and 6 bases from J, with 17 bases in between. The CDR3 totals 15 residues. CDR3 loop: CASSLNGLRAGEQYF. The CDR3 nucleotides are TGTGCCAGCAGCTTAAATGGACTTCGGGCGGGCGAGCAGTACTTC.

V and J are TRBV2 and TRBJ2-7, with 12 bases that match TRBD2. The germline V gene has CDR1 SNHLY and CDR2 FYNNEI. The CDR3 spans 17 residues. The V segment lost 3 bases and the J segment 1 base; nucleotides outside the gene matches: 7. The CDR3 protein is CASSEQGLAGPSYEQYF. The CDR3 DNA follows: TGTGCCAGCAGTGAGCAGGGACTAGCGGGCCCGTCCTACGAGCAGTACTTC.